Listed below are T cell receptor beta chains from one sample, sequenced in a study of response to subunit inactivated influenza vaccine. TCRdb ran MiXCR on the RT-PCR reads and lists one entry per CDR3 protein. The data contain some 300,000 distinct CDR3 sequences, 22% of them singletons. Specimen: PBMCs from blood, collected about 20 months after vaccination. The receptors were sampled from a man aged 50-75 years who received an inactivated influenza vaccine. CDR3s include the opening cysteine and the closing phenylalanine or tryptophan. A D gene is named only where the DNA matches it firmly. Expanded clones are given a class, and other clones once, few, many or no size at all.

v_call,clone_size,d_call,j_call,cdr3_nt,cdr3_aa
TRBV6-2/TRBV6-3,.,TRBD2,TRBJ2-1,TGTGCCAGCAGTTACCCTACTGGACTAGCGGGGGGAAGATACAATGAGCAGTTCTTC,CASSYPTGLAGGRYNEQFF
TRBV2,few,TRBD1,TRBJ2-7,TGTGCCAGCAGTGTATTAGGACAGGATTACGAGCAGTACTTC,CASSVLGQDYEQYF
TRBV28,few,.,TRBJ2-7,TGTGCCAGCGGGAGAAACGAGCAGTACTTC,CASGRNEQYF
TRBV4-2,.,.,TRBJ1-2,TGTGCCAGCAGCCAAGTGGGGCAGGGCTCCCTCGATGGCTACACCTTC,CASSQVGQGSLDGYTF
TRBV19,few,.,TRBJ1-5,TGTGCCAGTAGTATATCGAGGGGAGGGGGCAATCAGCCCCAGCATTTT,CASSISRGGGNQPQHF
TRBV29-1,many,.,TRBJ1-4,TGCAGCGTTATGTCGTGGGGTTTGAATGAAAAACTGTTTTTT,CSVMSWGLNEKLFF
TRBV12-3/TRBV12-4,few,.,TRBJ2-1,TGTGCCAGCAGTTTGCGTGAGCAGTTCTTC,CASSLREQFF
TRBV12-3/TRBV12-4,many,.,TRBJ1-1,TGTGCCAGCACCGAATTGATGAACACTGAAGCTTTCTTT,CASTELMNTEAFF
TRBV20-1,few,TRBD1,TRBJ1-1,TGCAGTCCGGACAGGGGGGACACTGAAGCTTTCTTT,CSPDRGDTEAFF
TRBV11-2,.,.,TRBJ2-3,TGTGCCAGCAGCTTAGTTCCACAGGGCTTACGGAATACGCAGTATTTT,CASSLVPQGLRNTQYF
TRBV28,few,TRBD2,TRBJ2-3,TGTGCCAGCAGTCGCCCGGTGGTAGCGGGAGGTACGCAGTATTTT,CASSRPVVAGGTQYF
TRBV2,few,.,TRBJ1-5,TGTGCCAGCAGCTCCGACAGGAGCAATCAGCCCCAGCATTTT,CASSSDRSNQPQHF
TRBV28,many,.,TRBJ1-6,TGTGCCAGCAGTTTCATATGGGGCAGGAGGGATAATTCACCCCTCCACTTT,CASSFIWGRRDNSPLHF
TRBV20-1,.,.,TRBJ1-3,TGCAGTGCTAGAGACCCAAACAGCTCTGGAAACACCATATATTTT,CSARDPNSSGNTIYF
TRBV20-1,few,TRBD1,TRBJ1-2,TGCAGTGCTAACAGGGGGCCTAACTATGGCTACACCTTC,CSANRGPNYGYTF
TRBV12-3/TRBV12-4,.,.,TRBJ2-7,TGTGCCAGCACCTCCGGGACTCCGGACGACGAGCAGTACTTC,CASTSGTPDDEQYF
TRBV9,few,.,TRBJ2-3,TGTGCCAGCAGCGGACGGCCTAGCACAGATACGCAGTATTTT,CASSGRPSTDTQYF
TRBV4-3,few,.,TRBJ2-1,TGCGCCAGCAGCCGGTCTTACGGAGTGTCGTCCTACAATGAGCAGTTCTTC,CASSRSYGVSSYNEQFF
TRBV29-1,.,TRBD2,TRBJ2-3,TGCAGCGTTGGGGTGGGACTAGCGGGATATACAGATACGCAGTATTTT,CSVGVGLAGYTDTQYF
TRBV12-3/TRBV12-4,.,.,TRBJ2-1,TGTGCCACCAGGGCCAGCGACAATGAGCAGTTCTTC,CATRASDNEQFF
TRBV27,few,.,TRBJ1-2,TGTGCCAGCAGTTTTTTAGGGAGGGACAATGGCTACACCTTC,CASSFLGRDNGYTF
TRBV7-9,.,TRBD1,TRBJ2-3,TGTGCCAGCAGCCCGGCAATAAGGACAGGGGAAACAGATACGCAGTATTTT,CASSPAIRTGETDTQYF
TRBV27,.,.,TRBJ1-2,TGTGCCAGCAGCTACAACGGGGGCCTGCACACCTTC,CASSYNGGLHTF
TRBV7-6,few,.,TRBJ1-1,TGTGCCAGCAGCTTAGGGTCGGAGAACACTGAAGCTTTCTTT,CASSLGSENTEAFF
TRBV20-1,many,.,TRBJ1-6,TGCAGTGCTAGAGAAGGGACGGGTAGCTCCTATAATTCACCCCTCCACTTT,CSAREGTGSSYNSPLHF
TRBV7-4,few,.,TRBJ2-3,TGTGCCAGCAGCTTTCAACAACGAGATACGCAGTATTTT,CASSFQQRDTQYF
TRBV27,.,.,TRBJ2-2,TGTGCCAGCAGTCCGCAGCGAGACACCGGGGAGCTGTTTTTT,CASSPQRDTGELFF
TRBV4-2,.,.,TRBJ1-2,TGTGCCAGCAGCCAAGGGTCCCAGGGAGGCAATGGCTACACCTTC,CASSQGSQGGNGYTF
TRBV20-1,once,.,TRBJ2-1,TGCATCGGGGGCCGAGAGAGTTACAATGAGCAGTTCTTC,CIGGRESYNEQFF
TRBV6-5,.,.,TRBJ1-2,TGTGCCAGCAGTTACGGGGGGGACACCAACTATGGCTACACCTTC,CASSYGGDTNYGYTF
TRBV28,.,.,TRBJ2-2,TGTGCCAGCAGTTCGCCTGAGAGGGCCGGGGAGCTGTTTTTT,CASSSPERAGELFF
TRBV10-3,.,TRBD2,TRBJ2-7,TGTGCCATCAGTGAGTCGATACCCCCGGGACTAGCGGGCCCCTACGAGCAGTACTTC,CAISESIPPGLAGPYEQYF
TRBV28,.,.,TRBJ2-5,TGTGCCAGCAGTTTAAAGTTGGGGGTTCAAGAGACCCAGTACTTC,CASSLKLGVQETQYF
TRBV13,.,TRBD1,TRBJ1-2,TGTGCCAGCACCCCGACTGGGGAGATCCCTCCACCAGGGGGCAGCGGCTACACCTTC,CASTPTGEIPPPGGSGYTF
TRBV7-6,many,TRBD2,TRBJ2-5,TGTGCCAGCAGCCACGGACTAGCGGGCCGACAAGAGACCCAGTACTTC,CASSHGLAGRQETQYF
TRBV29-1,few,.,TRBJ1-2,TGCAGCGTTGAAGATCTGGGAGAGAGGTATGGCTACACCTTC,CSVEDLGERYGYTF
TRBV7-9,few,.,TRBJ1-5,TGTGCCAGCAGCTTAGGGGGTCAGCCCAATCAGCCCCAGCATTTT,CASSLGGQPNQPQHF
TRBV20-1,many,.,TRBJ1-1,TGCAGTGCTAGAGACCTACTGTCCCCCGAGGGCACTGAAGCTTTCTTT,CSARDLLSPEGTEAFF
TRBV20-1,.,TRBD2,TRBJ2-7,TGCAGTGCTAGAGAATTAGCGGGAGATTTCCACGAGCAGTACTTC,CSARELAGDFHEQYF
TRBV5-1,few,.,TRBJ2-1,TGCGCCAGCAGCTTGGGGGATAGGGATGAGCAGTTCTTC,CASSLGDRDEQFF
TRBV5-1,.,.,TRBJ2-1,TGCGCCAGCAGCATGGAATCCCATGAGCAGTTCTTC,CASSMESHEQFF
TRBV21-1,many,.,TRBJ2-3,TGTGCCAGCAACCCTTCCAAGACCGGGGCGTATTTT,CASNPSKTGAYF
TRBV6-2/TRBV6-3,once,.,TRBJ2-7,TGTGCCAGCAAATCGGCAAACTCTAACGAGCAGTACTTC,CASKSANSNEQYF
TRBV4-1,few,TRBD1,TRBJ1-4,TGCGCCAGCAGCCAAGGTGGGGACAGGGCCGTAAAACTGTTTTTT,CASSQGGDRAVKLFF
TRBV3-1,.,.,TRBJ2-7,TGTGCCAGCAGCCAAGATTCTCTGGGGCGCGAGCAGTACTTC,CASSQDSLGREQYF
TRBV15,.,.,TRBJ1-2,TGTGCCACCAGTCCTTCAGAAGGGGTAGGGTATGGCTACACCTTC,CATSPSEGVGYGYTF
TRBV2,.,.,TRBJ2-7,TGTGCCAGCAGTGTAGCCAGAAACGAGCAGTACTTC,CASSVARNEQYF